This entry concerns a single TCR beta chain. This specimen belongs to a study of blood T cell repertoires in COVID-19. Method: immunoSEQ multiplex PCR; TCRdb's copy keeps in-frame clones and lacks some. The repertoire holds around 280,000 clones, with around 90% as singletons. The sample comprised PBMCs or T cells enriched from blood (not recorded which). The TCR comes from a woman aged 18-29 years with acute COVID-19.

CDR3 DNA: TGTGCCTGGGTAGTCTCGGGACAGGGGGATTCACCCCTCCACTTT. Encoded protein: CAWVVSGQGDSPLHF. This sequence joins TRBV30 and TRBJ1-6; 11 bases map to TRBD1. This CDR3 comprises 15 residues. With 5 bases clipped from V and 8 bases from J, the junction kept 8 bases outside the gene matches. Germline V gives CDR1 GTSNPN, CDR2 SVGIG (reference sequence).